This is a list of T cell receptor beta chains from one sample in a study of T cells in Graves' hyperthyroidism and ophthalmopathy. Via MiXCR, TCRdb re-called the multiplex PCR reads, giving one row per CDR3 protein. The data hold 350,000 to 400,000 distinct CDR3 sequences, with about a fifth observed a single time. The sample was blood. The receptor source for this set is a woman aged 18-35 years with Graves' hyperthyroidism. Each CDR3 is given with its conserved first and last residue. The size of a clone is reported for some rows only, either as once, few or many, or as a class for expanded clones.

clone size	V gene	CDR3 protein
many	TRBV12-3/TRBV12-4	CASRGGLTGYTF
many	TRBV6-5	CASRRTGTYEQYF
many	TRBV19	CASIRTGGGYTF
.	TRBV6-1	CASTLFQGRNQETRYF
few	TRBV2	CATKRGSQETKYF
many	TRBV4-1	CASSPRLAGDLAKNIQYF
few	TRBV7-2	CASSLPAGRSSTDTQYF
.	TRBV11-3	CASSLDRTPGGYTF
many	TRBV6-5	CASSYDPPTGNTEAFF
many	TRBV28	CASSPHDTLGTQYF
.	TRBV9	CASSVGGRDEQYF
few	TRBV12-3/TRBV12-4	CASSLAGRGLGETQYF
many	TRBV15	CATSRDYGGPQYF
many	TRBV29-1	CSVEGTGVSGYTF
many	TRBV11-2	CASSLGPGPGYEQYF
.	TRBV27	CASSPSATGSTEAFF
few	TRBV4-1	CASSQTPATLRSGELFF
once	TRBV6-2/TRBV6-3	CASTYLGDGAGGVYEQYF
many	TRBV7-2	CASSLGGGSYGYTF
many	TRBV28	CASRKTGGVVTFF
many	TRBV7-9	CASSPGTGGLDEAFF
many	TRBV5-1	CASSPGGIRDEQYF
many	TRBV6-5	CASSYRTDHGGYTF
few	TRBV12-3/TRBV12-4	CASSPSGLGTGELFF
many	TRBV20-1	CSAKDWIQETQYF
many	TRBV5-5	CASSFPTGLTQTQYF
many	TRBV20-1	CSARGTGGFSGNTIYF
few	TRBV11-2	CASSLNGMGAVGTEAFF
few	TRBV4-1	CASSQGQGVAMILGNQPQHF
.	TRBV27	CASSDRAWINEKLFF
many	TRBV29-1	CSVEVREPYEQYF
.	TRBV5-1	CASSLARSGVNTEAFF
few	TRBV27	CASSLTARLNSPLHF
many	TRBV6-2/TRBV6-3	CASSYSSFGTGLGSYEQYF
many	TRBV6-5	CASSYSEHRGVYEQYF
many	TRBV20-1	CSARVSTGYGYTF
many	TRBV24-1	CATKSGGHPGELFF
once	TRBV12-3/TRBV12-4	CASSGPGQGVFYGYTF
many	TRBV6-1	CASLGRGNQPQHF
many	TRBV11-2	CASSPDRLGAQYF
many	TRBV7-3	CASGTSVDSGANVLTF
few	TRBV12-3/TRBV12-4	CASSLTQEPNTDAFF
many	TRBV10-3	CASTSGGTYEQYF
many	TRBV29-1	CSVTWGAQETQYF
.	TRBV6-1	CASRTQGNTEAFF
.	TRBV6-2/TRBV6-3	CASSPLSTGVEQYF
.	TRBV12-3/TRBV12-4	CASSGGTYQETQYF
many	TRBV27	CASSFYLSGYEQYF
.	TRBV6-1	CASSAVAYEQYF
many	TRBV27	CASSWGHLYEQYF